The present entry profiles one T cell receptor beta chain with its context. The V and J ends lost 2 bases and 4 bases respectively, with 11 bases between them. The V gene's germline CDR1 is SEHNR and CDR2 FQNEAQ (reference sequence). This CDR3 has 14 amino acids. The table came from immunoSEQ multiplex PCR; TCRdb's copy has only in-frame clones and leaves some out. Among 100,000 to 150,000 clones listed, about 85% were seen once. The sample is drawn from a study of T cell responses to AZD1222 COVID-19 vaccine. This TCR was recovered from an adult in good health. The material was peripheral blood, obtained on day 0 of AZD1222 vaccination. The rearrangement joins TRBV7-9 to TRBJ1-1, with D perhaps matching TRBD1 (6 bases). Here the CDR3 reads CASSLLWGPTEAFF. CDR3 bases: TGTGCCAGCAGCTTACTCTGGGGGCCCACTGAAGCTTTCTTT.